This TCR beta chain emerged from a study of Tregs in tolerant kidney transplant recipients. V was trimmed by 5 bases and J by 8 bases, leaving 17 bases between them. The CDR3 is 14 residues long. Germline assignment: CDR1 MNHEY and CDR2 SMNVEV (reference sequence). TCRdb's table, derived via immunoSEQ multiplex PCR, lists solely in-frame clones and lacks some. The sample holds around 230,000 clones, about four fifths seen once. The chain uses TRBV27 and TRBJ2-3; D might be TRBD2 (5 bases). This clonotype was sampled from a human donor in good health. Material for sequencing was CD4+ T cells from blood. This CDR3 is CASSPTPWSGTQYF. The CDR3 DNA follows: TGTGCCAGCAGTCCCACCCCGTGGAGCGGTACGCAGTATTTT.